The entry below gives a single T cell receptor (beta chain) sequence along with its context. TCRdb recomputed calls from the 5' RACE reads with MiXCR, one row per CDR3 protein. In the table there are 210,000 or so distinct CDR3 sequences, around 8% of which are singletons. The source of the sample is a study of identical twins. Germline lookup yields CDR1 SNHLY and CDR2 FYNNEI. V dropped 4 bases and J dropped 0 bases, with 9 bases sitting between them. The CDR3 is made up of 15 amino acids. The sample was also reused in another study, on yellow fever vaccine responses in identical twins.

J is TRBJ2-2 and V is TRBV2; D is unresolved. This TCR came from a woman under 30 in good health. The specimen sequenced was memory (CD45RO+) T cells sorted from blood. CDR3 region: CASSVPATNTGELFF. CDR3 bases: TGTGCCAGCAGTGTACCAGCGACGAACACCGGGGAGCTGTTTTTT.